One sample yielded the 4 T cell receptor beta chains listed below, sequenced in a study of T cell repertoires in cytomegalovirus infection. Each CDR3 protein is one row after TCRdb ran MiXCR on the reads. The table shows nearly 650,000 distinct CDR3 sequences, with more than 20% occurring only once. The specimen was CD8+ T cells from PBMCs. These receptors were obtained from a human donor in good health (CMV status not recorded). Some clones in this sample may be carry-over from other donors' samples.

This clonotype was observed a few times. The CDR3 loop is CASRNSGRGFF. CDR3 in DNA: TGTGCCAGCAGAAACTCGGGACGAGGATTCTTT. J is TRBJ1-1 and V is TRBV6-2 or TRBV6-3; tentatively, D is TRBD1 (5 bases). The length of the CDR3 is 11 residues. The germline gives CDR1 MNHEY, CDR2 SVGEGT. V gave up 6 bases and J gave up 14 bases, with 16 bases separating them.

This clonotype appeared many times. As DNA, the CDR3 is TGTGCCAGCAGCTTACAGGGGACCAGCTCCTACGAGCAGTACTTC. Its protein is CASSLQGTSSYEQYF. V gene TRBV7-8 combines with J gene TRBJ2-7; a weak D match, TRBD1 (6 bases). This CDR3 has 15 amino acids. CDR1 SGHVS and CDR2 FQNEAQ come from the germline V gene. V gave up 2 bases and J gave up 0 bases, with 11 bases separating them. The variable domain in full, completed from reference TRBV7-8 and TRBJ2-7, reads GAGVSQSPRYKVAKRGQDVALRCDPISGHVSLFWYQQALGQGPEFLTYFQNEAQLDKSGLPSDRFFAERPEGSVSTLKIQRTQQEDSAVYLCASSLQGTSSYEQYFGPGTRLTVT.

The chain employs TRBV19 and TRBJ2-6, with D possibly matching TRBD1 (7 bases). Trimming took 7 bases from V and 0 from J, leaving 16 bases between them. The germline V gene encodes CDR1 LNHDA and CDR2 SQIVND (reference sequence). This CDR3 region has 17 residues. The CDR3 DNA follows: TGTGCCAGTATTGCGGGACAGAGAAGCTCTGGGGCCAACGTCCTGACTTTC. Its protein is CASIAGQRSSGANVLTF.

This clonotype was observed a few times. This sequence joins TRBV5-8 and TRBJ2-1; D is unresolved. Germline values: CDR1 SGHTS, CDR2 YDEGEE. This CDR3 has 13 amino acids. Deletions cut 0 bases from V and 9 bases from J, with 10 bases between. The chain's CDR3 is CASSLVVRSEQFF. The CDR3 region has the DNA TGTGCCAGCAGCTTGGTCGTTCGGTCTGAGCAGTTCTTC.